This T cell receptor beta chain derives from a study of control samples from healthy donors and cancer patients. V shed 5 bases, J shed 6 bases, and the junction held 8 bases outside the gene matches. The germline V gene has CDR1 SGHKS and CDR2 YYEKEE (reference sequence). The CDR3 length is 13 residues. Assay: immunoSEQ multiplex PCR; the TCRdb copy retains only in-frame clones and omits some. The table has over 150,000 clones, 96% seen once. This clonotype was sampled from a woman in her 30s in good health. Sequencing used blood. The chain combines TRBV5-5 with TRBJ2-7; TRBD1 matches at 7 bases. The CDR3 sequence is CASRLTGTSEQYF. Written as DNA, the CDR3 is TGTGCCAGCAGATTGACAGGGACCTCCGAGCAGTACTTC.